The clone carrying this T cell receptor beta chain has only a few counts. Authors' data handling: Amplified reference gene primers provided the basis for estimating nucleated cell counts. The data were produced by immunoSEQ multiplex PCR, yet TCRdb's version contains in-frame clones alone and is incomplete. The V and J calls and clone size were taken over from that table, and D and trimming were inferred from the DNA. Of about 200,000 clones detected, roughly 79% appear once; the ten largest clones hold 6% to 8%. In germline, CDR1 is MNHNY, CDR2 SVGAGI (reference sequence). V dropped 6 bases and J dropped 4 bases, with 12 bases sitting between them. This CDR3 has 13 residues. The data stem from a study of blood T cell repertoires in COVID-19. Study-level background: Sites across the United States, Italy and Spain contributed samples from acute and convalescent COVID-19. The cDNA or gDNA used as material had been derived from T cells, B-cell-depleted T cells, or PBMCs.

This TCR was sampled from a human donor with acute or convalescent COVID-19. The donor label of this sample is uncertain. This chain links TRBV6-6 with TRBJ1-1, with D unresolved. The sequencing sample was made of peripheral blood. The DNA for the CDR3 is TGTGCCAGCAGCGAGGGAGCGGCCACTGAAGCTTTCTTT. The encoded protein is CASSEGAATEAFF.